What follows describes a single T cell receptor beta chain. RNA transcripts served as the template for amplifying TCR beta CDR3 regions. A first-round RT-PCR of the TCR CDR3 used the HTBI primer set. TCRdb processed the multiplex PCR reads anew with MiXCR; each CDR3 protein has one entry. The table shows a few hundred thousand distinct CDR3 sequences, with approximately 20% occurring only once. These data belong to a study of T cells in Graves' hyperthyroidism and ophthalmopathy. V lost 6 bases and J 1 base, leaving 18 bases between the germline ends. Germline CDR1 is KGHSH and CDR2 is LQKENI. The CDR3 extends over 16 amino acids.

The sequence came from a man in his forties with Graves' hyperthyroidism. The rearrangement joins TRBV18 to TRBJ2-5; D is possibly TRBD2 (6 bases). The source material was blood. The CDR3 DNA is TGTGCCAGCTCCCTACCGGGACTGACGATCCAAGAGACCCAGTACTTC. Protein sequence: CASSLPGLTIQETQYF.